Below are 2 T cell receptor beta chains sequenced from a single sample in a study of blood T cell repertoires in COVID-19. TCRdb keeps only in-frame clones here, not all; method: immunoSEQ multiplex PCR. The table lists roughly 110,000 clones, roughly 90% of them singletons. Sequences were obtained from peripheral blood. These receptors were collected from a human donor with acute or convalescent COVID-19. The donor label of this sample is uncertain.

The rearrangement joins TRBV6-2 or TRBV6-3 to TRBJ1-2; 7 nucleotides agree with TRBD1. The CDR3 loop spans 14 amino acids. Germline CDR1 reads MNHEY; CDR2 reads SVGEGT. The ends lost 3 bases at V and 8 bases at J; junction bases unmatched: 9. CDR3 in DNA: TGTGCCAGCAGTTATTCCGGGACAGAGGGCGGCTACACCTTC. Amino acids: CASSYSGTEGGYTF.

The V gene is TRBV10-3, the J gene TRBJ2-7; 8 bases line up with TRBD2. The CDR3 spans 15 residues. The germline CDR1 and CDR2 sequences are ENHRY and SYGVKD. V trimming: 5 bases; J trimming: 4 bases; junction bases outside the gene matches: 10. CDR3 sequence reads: CAISPAGERAYEQYF. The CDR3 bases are TGTGCCATCAGTCCAGCGGGGGAGCGGGCATACGAGCAGTACTTC.